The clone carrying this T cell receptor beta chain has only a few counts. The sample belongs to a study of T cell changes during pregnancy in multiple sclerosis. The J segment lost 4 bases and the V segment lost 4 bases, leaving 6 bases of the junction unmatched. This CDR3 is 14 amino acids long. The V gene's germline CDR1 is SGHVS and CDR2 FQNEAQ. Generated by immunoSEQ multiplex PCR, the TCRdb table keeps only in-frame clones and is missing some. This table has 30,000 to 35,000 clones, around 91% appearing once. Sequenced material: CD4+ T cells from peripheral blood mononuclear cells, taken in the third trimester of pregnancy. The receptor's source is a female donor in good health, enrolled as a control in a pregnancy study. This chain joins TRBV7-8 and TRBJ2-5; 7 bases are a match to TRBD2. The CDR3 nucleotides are TGTGCCAGCAGCTACCGCGGGAGTTTAGAGACCCAGTACTTC. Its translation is CASSYRGSLETQYF.